Presented here are 30 T cell receptor beta chains from one specimen sequenced in a study of T cell clonotyping in hematopoietic cell transplantation. This table comes from immunoSEQ multiplex PCR, and its TCRdb copy is limited to in-frame clones, with some not included. In the table there are about 36,000 clones, 88% of which are singletons. Material: peripheral blood mononuclear cells. The source of these receptors is a woman between 40 and 50 years old in good health. Some clones in this sample may be carry-over from other donors' samples.

This clone was detected once. This chain links TRBV5-6 with TRBJ2-7, with no clear D. Germline assignment: CDR1 SGHDT and CDR2 YYEEEE. Trimming pared 4 bases from V and 2 bases from J, leaving 13 bases between. This CDR3 is built from 14 residues. CDR3 DNA sequence: TGTGCCAGCAGCAACGGATATTCCACCTACGAGCAGTACTTC. Amino acids: CASSNGYSTYEQYF.

The chain is built from TRBV7-9 and TRBJ2-3; the D is unclear. The germline V and J ends were trimmed by 5 bases and 3 bases, with 3 bases remaining between them. Germline lookup yields CDR1 SEHNR and CDR2 FQNEAQ (reference sequence). There are 11 residues in the CDR3. The CDR3 protein is CASSQTDTQYF. The CDR3 DNA sequence: TGTGCCAGCAGCCAAACAGATACGCAGTATTTT.

CDR3: CASSYLPWQNTGELFF. The CDR3 DNA reads TGTGCCAGCAGCTACCTCCCTTGGCAGAACACCGGGGAGCTGTTTTTT. The chain couples TRBV7-3 to TRBJ2-2; D ambiguous. The CDR3 sequence is 16 residues long. V lost 4 bases, J lost 1 base, and 13 bases lay in between. Germline loops: CDR1 SGHTA, CDR2 FQGTGA.

This clone was observed once. The chain joins TRBV30 to TRBJ1-2; D is unclear. Germline CDR1 and CDR2: GTSNPN and SVGIG (reference sequence). Trimming took 0 bases from V and 7 from J, leaving 12 bases between them. The CDR3 has 13 amino acids. The CDR3: CAWSVLSSVGYTF. The CDR3 DNA follows: TGTGCCTGGAGTGTACTCTCAAGTGTTGGCTACACCTTC.

The chain joins TRBV4-1 to TRBJ1-4; D is possibly TRBD1 (6 bases). The germline V gene encodes CDR1 MGHRA and CDR2 YSYEKL. V dropped 5 bases and J dropped 5 bases, with 12 bases sitting between them. This CDR3 is 14 amino acids long. CDR3 residues: CASSYGTQNEKLFF. CDR3 bases: TGCGCCAGCAGCTACGGGACACAGAATGAAAAACTGTTTTTT.

This chain uses TRBV9 with TRBJ1-2, with D unclear. CDR1 and CDR2 from the germline V gene are SGDLS and YYNGEE. V dropped 3 bases and J dropped 5 bases, with 17 bases sitting between them. The CDR3 length is 15 residues. CDR3 loop: CASSGDPAGLYGYTF. In DNA, the CDR3 is TGTGCCAGCAGCGGAGACCCCGCAGGACTTTATGGCTACACCTTC.

This clone was seen once. V usage is TRBV19 and J usage is TRBJ2-3; 12 positions match TRBD2. V trimming: 6 bases; J trimming: 6 bases; junction bases outside the gene matches: 4. CDR3 size: 14 residues. Germline CDR1 and CDR2: LNHDA and SQIVND (reference sequence). CDR3 bases: TGTGCCAGTAGCCGGACTAGCGGGACTGATACGCAGTATTTT. It specifies CASSRTSGTDTQYF.

This rearrangement joins TRBV9 to TRBJ2-6; D is ambiguous. The CDR3 covers 14 residues. CDR1 SGDLS and CDR2 YYNGEE come from the germline V gene. Trimming cost V 4 bases and J 0 bases, with 5 bases left between them. The CDR3 reads CASSLRSGANVLTF. Written as DNA, the CDR3 is TGTGCCAGCAGCTTACGCTCTGGGGCCAACGTCCTGACTTTC.

The table lists this clone with a few counts. The rearrangement joins TRBV20-1 to TRBJ2-7; TRBD1 is a possible D gene (6 bases). Germline assignment: CDR1 DFQATT and CDR2 SNEGSKA (reference sequence). V lost 7 bases and J 6 bases, leaving 10 bases between the germline ends. The length of the CDR3 is 10 residues. The DNA of the CDR3 is TGCAGTGGGGGACAAGCCGAGCAGTACTTC. This gives the protein CSGGQAEQYF.

V and J are TRBV6-1 and TRBJ1-4, with unresolved D. Per germline, CDR1 MNHNS and CDR2 SASEGT. The V end was cut by 1 base, the J end by 8 bases, with 8 bases between. The CDR3 is 13 amino acids. CDR3 residues: CASSEVPDEKLFF. In nucleotides, the CDR3 is TGTGCCAGCAGTGAAGTCCCAGACGAAAAACTGTTTTTT.

The V and J genes are TRBV28 and TRBJ2-7; D might be TRBD1 or TRBD2, each matching 5 bases. Deletions cut 5 bases from V and 2 bases from J, with 13 bases between. The V gene's germline CDR1 is MDHEN and CDR2 SYDVKM. The CDR3 runs to 14 residues. For the CDR3, the DNA is TGTGCCAGCAGTGGGGCAGCGGAGACCTACGAGCAGTACTTC. This encodes CASSGAAETYEQYF.

The genes are TRBV19 and TRBJ1-1; 9 bases map to TRBD1. The CDR3 extends over 18 amino acids. Germline CDR1 reads LNHDA; CDR2 reads SQIVND (reference sequence). V shed 3 bases and J 1 base; nucleotides not matched to a gene: 12. The CDR3 is CASSMGQGFLLSNTEAFF. Written as DNA, the CDR3 is TGTGCCAGTAGTATGGGACAGGGTTTTCTGCTTTCGAACACTGAAGCTTTCTTT.

The V and J genes are TRBV25-1 and TRBJ1-1; D might be TRBD1 (5 bases). V gave up 2 bases and J gave up 3 bases, with 13 bases separating them. CDR3 length: 15 amino acids. From germline, CDR1 is MGHDK and CDR2 SYGVNS. The CDR3 bases are TGTGCCAGCAGTGAACCACTGGGAGGGGACACTGAAGCTTTCTTT. This codes for CASSEPLGGDTEAFF.

The chain employs TRBV6-5 and TRBJ2-3, with a tentative D call TRBD2 (6 bases). Germline V gives CDR1 MNHEY, CDR2 SVGAGI. The V end lost 6 bases, the J end lost 1 base, and 14 bases lay between the germline ends. This CDR3 region has 15 residues. The CDR3 DNA follows: TGTGCCAGCAGCAGATCAGGGACTCGCACAGATACGCAGTATTTT. As protein: CASSRSGTRTDTQYF.

The V call is TRBV6-5, the J call TRBJ1-1; D is unclear. V lost 5 bases to trimming and J lost 1 base, with 11 bases between them. There are 14 residues in the CDR3. Per germline, CDR1 MNHEY and CDR2 SVGAGI. CDR3 protein: CASSPWTANTEAFF. CDR3 in DNA: TGTGCCAGCAGTCCCTGGACGGCGAACACTGAAGCTTTCTTT.

This clone was detected once. The chain carries TRBV11-1 and TRBJ2-7; D unclear. Germline V gives CDR1 SGHAT, CDR2 FQDESV (reference sequence). The CDR3 extends over 14 amino acids. V was shortened by 5 bases and J by 0 bases, with 11 bases between the two germline ends. CDR3 DNA: TGTGCCAGCAGCCTTCGGGCCGACTCCTACGAGCAGTACTTC. Its protein is CASSLRADSYEQYF.

This chain connects TRBV7-2 to TRBJ1-5; D uncertain. The germline gives CDR1 SGHTA, CDR2 FQGNSA. The V and J ends lost 1 base and 4 bases respectively, with 5 bases between them. The CDR3 is 13 amino acids. The CDR3 sequence is CASSLDWNQPQHF. CDR3 DNA: TGTGCCAGCAGCTTAGACTGGAATCAGCCCCAGCATTTT.

The chain uses TRBV9 and TRBJ2-2, with 7 bases identical to TRBD1. Per germline, CDR1 SGDLS and CDR2 YYNGEE. With 5 bases clipped from V and 5 bases from J, the junction kept 6 bases outside the gene matches. The CDR3 covers 14 residues. This CDR3 is CASRQGPRTGELFF. The CDR3 nucleotides read TGTGCCAGCAGACAGGGGCCCAGAACCGGGGAGCTGTTTTTT.

This rearrangement joins TRBV28 to TRBJ2-1; D assignment may be TRBD1 or TRBD2 (5 bases each). The CDR3 runs 15 residues. The V and J ends lost 3 bases and 5 bases respectively, with 14 bases between them. From germline, CDR1 is MDHEN and CDR2 SYDVKM. This CDR3 reads CASSFNRGVHNEQFF. The CDR3, as DNA: TGTGCCAGCAGTTTTAATCGAGGGGTACACAATGAGCAGTTCTTC.

The CDR3 coding sequence is TGCAGCGTTGAGGCAGGGGCTGAAGCTTTCTTT. It codes for CSVEAGAEAFF. The V and J genes are TRBV29-1 and TRBJ1-1, with a weak D call TRBD1 (6 bases). CDR3 length equals 11 residues. Germline loops: CDR1 SQVTM, CDR2 ANQGSEA. The ends were cut back, 3 bases at V and 6 bases at J, with 8 bases in the middle.

The chain carries TRBV9 and TRBJ1-1; weak D call: TRBD1 (6 bases). Deletions cut 9 bases from V and 10 bases from J, with 13 bases between. Per the germline V gene, CDR1 is SGDLS and CDR2 is YYNGEE. CDR3 size: 10 residues. The CDR3 loop is CAIGGGRAFF. The CDR3 nucleotides are TGTGCCATCGGGGGGGGGCGAGCTTTCTTT.

The chain links TRBV19 to TRBJ2-3; 9 bases map to TRBD2. Germline-derived CDR1 and CDR2 are LNHDA and SQIVND (reference sequence). Trimming cost V 3 bases and J 6 bases; bases outside gene matches: 10. This CDR3 region has 16 residues. CDR3 amino acids: CASSMTSGSGADTQYF. In DNA, the CDR3 is TGTGCCAGTAGTATGACTAGCGGCAGTGGGGCGGATACGCAGTATTTT.

The gene calls are TRBV4-2 and TRBJ2-7, with 12 positions matching TRBD2. This CDR3 region has 18 residues. Germline CDR1 reads LGHNA; CDR2 reads YNFKEQ. Germline trimming cut 0 bases from V and 6 bases from J; bases unmatched to any gene: 12. This CDR3 reads CASSQEELAGGPGGEQYF. The CDR3 DNA reads as TGTGCCAGCAGCCAAGAAGAACTAGCGGGAGGACCCGGGGGCGAGCAGTACTTC.

The chain is built from TRBV7-2 and TRBJ2-3, with D perhaps TRBD2 (8 bases). V shed 5 bases and J shed 6 bases, with 21 bases lying between them. Germline CDR1 reads SGHTA; CDR2 reads FQGNSA. The length of the CDR3 is 16 residues. The CDR3 region is CASSPREGASGDTQYF. CDR3 DNA: TGTGCCAGCAGCCCCCGGGAGGGGGCGTCGGGGGATACGCAGTATTTT.

The chain links TRBV6-5 to TRBJ1-1; D uncertain. Looked up from germline, CDR1 is MNHEY and CDR2 is SVGAGI. Deletions cut 0 bases from V and 2 bases from J, with 10 bases between. CDR3 length: 15 residues. CDR3 in amino acids: CASSYSSLDNTEAFF. The CDR3 DNA follows: TGTGCCAGCAGTTACTCGAGTCTAGATAACACTGAAGCTTTCTTT.

The chain has TRBV7-9 and TRBJ1-2; D perhaps matches TRBD1 (5 bases). This CDR3 is built from 14 residues. The germline gives CDR1 SEHNR, CDR2 FQNEAQ (reference sequence). Trimming removed 3 bases at V and 4 bases at J, with 12 bases between. CDR3 DNA: TGTGCCAGCAGCTTGTCAGGGTCTCGCTATGGCTACACCTTC. As protein: CASSLSGSRYGYTF.

The chain combines TRBV5-1 with TRBJ2-2; the D is unclear. V shed 3 bases and J shed 0 bases, with 6 bases lying between them. The CDR3 spans 14 residues. Germline V CDR1 and CDR2: SGHRS, YFSETQ. The CDR3 region has the DNA TGCGCCAGCAGCTCGAACACGAACACCGGGGAGCTGTTTTTT. This gives the protein CASSSNTNTGELFF.

This clone was observed once. This rearrangement joins TRBV7-2 to TRBJ2-3; D is unclear. The V and J ends lost 2 bases and 5 bases respectively, with 5 bases between them. In germline, CDR1 is SGHTA, CDR2 FQGNSA. CDR3 size: 12 residues. The CDR3 DNA sequence: TGTGCCAGCAGCTTATTTGGAGATACGCAGTATTTT. It encodes CASSLFGDTQYF.

This rearrangement joins TRBV19 to TRBJ1-1, with a possible D match to TRBD1 (6 bases). Germline CDR1 reads LNHDA; CDR2 reads SQIVND (reference sequence). Trimming removed 7 bases at V and 0 bases at J, with 15 bases between. The CDR3 sequence is 15 residues long. CDR3 in DNA: TGTGCCAGTATCCGGGGGGGCAGGATGAACACTGAAGCTTTCTTT. Its protein product is CASIRGGRMNTEAFF.

The chain combines TRBV18 with TRBJ2-7, with 7 bases lining up with TRBD1. This CDR3 is built from 16 residues. V lost 0 bases, J lost 3 bases, and 8 bases stayed unmatched. Germline assignment: CDR1 KGHSH and CDR2 LQKENI. CDR3 bases: TGTGCCAGCTCACCACCCAGACAGGGTGGGAGCTACGAGCAGTACTTC. This codes for CASSPPRQGGSYEQYF. Looking up the rest from reference TRBV18 and TRBJ2-7 gives the full variable domain: NAGVMQNPRHLVRRRGQEARLRCSPMKGHSHVYWYRQLPEEGLKFMVYLQKENIIDESGMPKERFSAEFPKEGPSILRIQQVVRGDSAAYFCASSPPRQGGSYEQYFGPGTRLTVT.